The T cell receptor (beta chain) under discussion was sequenced for a study of shared clonotypes between healthy human individuals. Study overall: CD4 naive and CD4 memory each took three plates per donor, while CD8 naive took two and CD8 memory one. Findings and limits, study-wide: Several donors showed sharing of about 4.7% of naive CD4 clonotypes. Non-shared clonotypes had lower generation probabilities than those shared by all four donors.

Profiling relied on immunoSEQ multiplex PCR, and the TCRdb table lists in-frame clones only, not all of them. The profile covers about 610,000 clones, with less than 98% appearing a single time and 0.045% to 0.07% taken by the ten largest. The CDR3 totals 16 residues. V lost 1 base and J lost 5, with 17 bases in between. Germline CDR1 is LGHNA and CDR2 is YNFKEQ. Naive CD45RA+ and memory CD45RA-negative subsets were split from CD4+ cells. This clone occurred a few times. Its target is not known. The V call is TRBV4-2, the J call TRBJ2-5; D unresolved. Specimen: naive CD4+ T cells sorted from blood. The subset is: CD45RA+ positively selected. This TCR was recovered from a woman younger than 45 in good health. The CDR3 coding sequence is TGTGCCAGCAGCCAAGTAGCCTCAGTCGGGTGGGAGACCCAGTACTTC. It is translated as CASSQVASVGWETQYF.